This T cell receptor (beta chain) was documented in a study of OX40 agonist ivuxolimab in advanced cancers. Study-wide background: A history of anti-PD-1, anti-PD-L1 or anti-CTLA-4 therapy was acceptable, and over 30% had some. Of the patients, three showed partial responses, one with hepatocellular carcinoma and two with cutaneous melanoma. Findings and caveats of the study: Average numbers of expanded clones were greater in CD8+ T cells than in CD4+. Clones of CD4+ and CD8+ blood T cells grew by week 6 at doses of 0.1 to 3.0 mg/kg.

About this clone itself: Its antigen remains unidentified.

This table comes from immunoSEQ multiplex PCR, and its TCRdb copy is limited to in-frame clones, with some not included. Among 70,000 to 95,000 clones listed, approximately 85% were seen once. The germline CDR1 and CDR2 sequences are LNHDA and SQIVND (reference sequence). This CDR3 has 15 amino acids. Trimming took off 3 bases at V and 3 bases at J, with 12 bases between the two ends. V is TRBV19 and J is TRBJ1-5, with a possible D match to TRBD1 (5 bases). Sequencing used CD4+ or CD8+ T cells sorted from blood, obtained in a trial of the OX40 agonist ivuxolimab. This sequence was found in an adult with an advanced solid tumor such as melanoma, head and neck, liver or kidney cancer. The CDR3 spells CASSISWGVNQPQHF. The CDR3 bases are TGTGCCAGTAGTATCTCCTGGGGGGTCAATCAGCCCCAGCATTTT.